This T cell receptor beta chain was recorded in a study of cytomegalovirus exposure and HLA in healthy donors. General observations from the study: With high specificity and sensitivity, the classifier reportedly diagnosed cytomegalovirus status. In an earlier analysis, most TCR beta V segments were productive about 87% or about 30% of the time. Fewer N-insertions than the approximately 700-donor mean were reportedly shown by an Asian-associated ancestry cluster in a later analysis. Rare TCR sequences predominated, though certain public TCRs were found in many donors.

PCR primers comprised 60 Vbeta and 13 Jbeta primers. The table came from immunoSEQ multiplex PCR; TCRdb's copy has only in-frame clones and leaves some out. The sample has approximately 120,000 clones, roughly 82% seen once. The CDR3 sequence is 12 residues long. The germline V gene has CDR1 MNHEY and CDR2 SVGAGI. Between the trimmed V and J ends, which lost 8 bases and 4 bases, there was a span of 11 bases. About this clone itself: Its matching antigen is unknown.

The chain links TRBV6-5 to TRBJ1-2; D remains ambiguous. The sequencing input was PBMCs. The sequence was collected from a woman aged 40-49 years in good health and CMV-seropositive. CDR3 region: CASGQKVYGYTF. The CDR3 nucleotides are TGTGCCAGCGGGCAGAAGGTCTATGGCTACACCTTC.